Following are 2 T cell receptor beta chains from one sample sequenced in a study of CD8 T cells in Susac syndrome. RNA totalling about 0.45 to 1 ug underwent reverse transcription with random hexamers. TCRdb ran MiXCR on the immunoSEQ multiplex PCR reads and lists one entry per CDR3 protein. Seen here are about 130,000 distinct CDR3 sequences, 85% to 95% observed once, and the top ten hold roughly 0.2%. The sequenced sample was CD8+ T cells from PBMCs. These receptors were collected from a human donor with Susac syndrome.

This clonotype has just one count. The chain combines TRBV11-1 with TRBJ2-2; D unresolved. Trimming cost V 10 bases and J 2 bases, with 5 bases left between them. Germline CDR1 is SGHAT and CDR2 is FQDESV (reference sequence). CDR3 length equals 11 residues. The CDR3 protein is CATTNTGELFF. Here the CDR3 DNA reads TGTGCCACAACAAACACCGGGGAGCTGTTTTTT.

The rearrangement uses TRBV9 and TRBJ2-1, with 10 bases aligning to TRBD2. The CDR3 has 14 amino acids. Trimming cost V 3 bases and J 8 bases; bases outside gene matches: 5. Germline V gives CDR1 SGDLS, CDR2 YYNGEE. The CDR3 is CASSASGSFDEQFF. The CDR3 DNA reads TGTGCCAGCAGCGCTAGCGGGAGTTTTGATGAGCAGTTCTTC.